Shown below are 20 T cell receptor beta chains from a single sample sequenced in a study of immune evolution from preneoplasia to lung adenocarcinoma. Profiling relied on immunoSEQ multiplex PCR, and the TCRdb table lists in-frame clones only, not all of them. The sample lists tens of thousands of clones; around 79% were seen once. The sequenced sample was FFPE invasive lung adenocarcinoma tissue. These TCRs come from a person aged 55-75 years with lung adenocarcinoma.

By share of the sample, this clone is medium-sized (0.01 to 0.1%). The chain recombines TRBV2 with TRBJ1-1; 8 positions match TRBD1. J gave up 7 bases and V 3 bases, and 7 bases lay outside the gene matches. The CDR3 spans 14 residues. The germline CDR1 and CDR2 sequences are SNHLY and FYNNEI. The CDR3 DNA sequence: TGTGCCAGCAGTGACAACAGGGGGATGAGTGAAGCTTTCTTT. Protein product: CASSDNRGMSEAFF.

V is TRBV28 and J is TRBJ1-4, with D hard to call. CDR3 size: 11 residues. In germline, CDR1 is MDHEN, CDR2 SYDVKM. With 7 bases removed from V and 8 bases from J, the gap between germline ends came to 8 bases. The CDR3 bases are TGTGCCAGCACTAGGGAGGAAAAACTGTTTTTT. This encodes CASTREEKLFF.

CDR3 region: CASSPQRGTDTQYF. The CDR3 bases are TGTGCCAGTAGTCCCCAGAGGGGGACAGATACGCAGTATTTT. This chain connects TRBV19 to TRBJ2-3, with D possibly matching TRBD1 (6 bases). Trimming removed 5 bases from V and 3 bases from J, with 12 bases in between. CDR1 is LNHDA and CDR2 is SQIVND in the germline V gene (reference sequence). This CDR3 has 14 residues.

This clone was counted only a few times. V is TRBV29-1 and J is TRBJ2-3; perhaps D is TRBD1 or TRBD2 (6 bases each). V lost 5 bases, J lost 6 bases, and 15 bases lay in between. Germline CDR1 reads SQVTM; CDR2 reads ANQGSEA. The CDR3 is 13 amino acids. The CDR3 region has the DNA TGCAGCGTTCGACAGGCTGGGGGGGATACGCAGTATTTT. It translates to CSVRQAGGDTQYF.

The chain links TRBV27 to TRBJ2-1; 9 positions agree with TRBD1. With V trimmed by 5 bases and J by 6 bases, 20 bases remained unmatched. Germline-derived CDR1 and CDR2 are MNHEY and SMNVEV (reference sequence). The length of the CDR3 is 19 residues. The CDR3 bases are TGTGCCAGCAGTCTGGGACAGGGAGGTGGTTTTCTCACCTTCAATGAGCAGTTCTTC. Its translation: CASSLGQGGGFLTFNEQFF.

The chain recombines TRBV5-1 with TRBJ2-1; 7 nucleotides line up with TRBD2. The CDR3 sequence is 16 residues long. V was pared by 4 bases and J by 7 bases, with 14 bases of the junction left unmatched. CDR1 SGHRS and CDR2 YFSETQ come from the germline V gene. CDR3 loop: CASSPGGTLTTNEQFF. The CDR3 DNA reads TGCGCCAGCAGCCCCGGGGGGACTTTGACTACAAATGAGCAGTTCTTC.

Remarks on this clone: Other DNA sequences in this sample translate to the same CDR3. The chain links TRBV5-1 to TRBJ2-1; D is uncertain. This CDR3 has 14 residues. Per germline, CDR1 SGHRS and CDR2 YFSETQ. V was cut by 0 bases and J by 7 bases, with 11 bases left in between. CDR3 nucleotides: TGCGCCAGCAGCTTGGCCCCAGACGGAAATGAGCAGTTCTTC. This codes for CASSLAPDGNEQFF. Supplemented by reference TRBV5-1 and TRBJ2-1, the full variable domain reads KAGVTQTPRYLIKTRGQQVTLSCSPISGHRSVSWYQQTPGQGLQFLFEYFSETQRNKGNFPGRFSGRQFSNSRSEMNVSTLELGDSALYLCASSLAPDGNEQFFGPGTRLTVL.

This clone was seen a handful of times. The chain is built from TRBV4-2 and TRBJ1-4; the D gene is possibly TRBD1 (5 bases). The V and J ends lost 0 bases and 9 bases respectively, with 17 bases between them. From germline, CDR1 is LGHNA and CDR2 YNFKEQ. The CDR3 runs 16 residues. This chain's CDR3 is CASSQDGGLGAKKLFF. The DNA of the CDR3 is TGTGCCAGCAGCCAAGATGGGGGGTTGGGAGCGAAAAAACTGTTTTTT.

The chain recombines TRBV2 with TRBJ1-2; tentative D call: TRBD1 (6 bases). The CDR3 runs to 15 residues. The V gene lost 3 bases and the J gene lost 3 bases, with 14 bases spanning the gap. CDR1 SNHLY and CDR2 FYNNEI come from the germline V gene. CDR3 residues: CASSDLGTTYYGYTF. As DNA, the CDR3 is TGTGCCAGCAGTGATTTGGGGACAACCTACTATGGCTACACCTTC.

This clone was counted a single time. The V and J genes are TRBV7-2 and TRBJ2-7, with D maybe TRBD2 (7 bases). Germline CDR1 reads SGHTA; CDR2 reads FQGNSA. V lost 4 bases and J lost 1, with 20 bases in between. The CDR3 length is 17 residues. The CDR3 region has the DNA TGTGCCAGCAGCTCGTGGGGGCGGGGGACGGCGTCCTACGAGCAGTACTTC. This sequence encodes CASSSWGRGTASYEQYF.

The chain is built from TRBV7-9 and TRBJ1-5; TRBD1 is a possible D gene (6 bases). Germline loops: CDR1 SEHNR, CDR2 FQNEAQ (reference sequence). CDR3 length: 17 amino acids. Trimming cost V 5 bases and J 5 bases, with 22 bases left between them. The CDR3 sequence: CASSREVGGRSDQPQHF. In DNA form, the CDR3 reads TGTGCCAGCAGCCGGGAGGTGGGGGGGCGGAGCGATCAGCCCCAGCATTTT.

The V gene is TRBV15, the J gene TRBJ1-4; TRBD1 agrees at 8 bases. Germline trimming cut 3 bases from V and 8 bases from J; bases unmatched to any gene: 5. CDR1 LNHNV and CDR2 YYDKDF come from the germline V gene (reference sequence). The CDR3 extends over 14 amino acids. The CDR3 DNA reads TGTGCCACCAGCAGGCAGGGGGCGCGAGAAAAACTGTTTTTT. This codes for CATSRQGAREKLFF.

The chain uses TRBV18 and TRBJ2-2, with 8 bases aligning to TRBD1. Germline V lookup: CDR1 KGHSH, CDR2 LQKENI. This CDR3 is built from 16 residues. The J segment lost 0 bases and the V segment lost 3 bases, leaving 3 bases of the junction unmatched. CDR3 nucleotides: TGTGCCAGCTCACCTAAACAGGGGGCGAACACCGGGGAGCTGTTTTTT. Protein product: CASSPKQGANTGELFF.

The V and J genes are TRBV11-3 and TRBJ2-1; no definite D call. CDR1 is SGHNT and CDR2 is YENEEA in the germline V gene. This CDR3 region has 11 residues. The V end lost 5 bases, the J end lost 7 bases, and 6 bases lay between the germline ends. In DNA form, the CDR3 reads TGTGCCAGCAGCCATTTTAATGAGCAGTTCTTC. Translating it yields CASSHFNEQFF.

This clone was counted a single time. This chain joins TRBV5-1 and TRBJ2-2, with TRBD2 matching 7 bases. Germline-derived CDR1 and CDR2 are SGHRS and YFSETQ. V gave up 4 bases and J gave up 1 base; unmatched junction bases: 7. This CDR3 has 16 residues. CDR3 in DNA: TGCGCCAGCAGCACCGGGATAGCGGGGAACACCGGGGAGCTGTTTTTT. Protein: CASSTGIAGNTGELFF.

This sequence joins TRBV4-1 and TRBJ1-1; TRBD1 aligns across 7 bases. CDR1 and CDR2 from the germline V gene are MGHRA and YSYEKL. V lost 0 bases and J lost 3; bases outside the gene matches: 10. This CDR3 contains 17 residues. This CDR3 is CASSQDHRGWGHTEAFF. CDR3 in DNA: TGCGCCAGCAGCCAAGATCACAGGGGATGGGGGCACACTGAAGCTTTCTTT.

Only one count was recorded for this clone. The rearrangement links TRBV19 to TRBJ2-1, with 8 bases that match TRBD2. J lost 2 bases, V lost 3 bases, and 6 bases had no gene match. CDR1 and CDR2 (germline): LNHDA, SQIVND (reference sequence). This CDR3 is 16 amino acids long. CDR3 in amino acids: CASSIAGGRTYNEQFF. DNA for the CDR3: TGTGCCAGTAGTATCGCAGGCGGGAGGACCTACAATGAGCAGTTCTTC.

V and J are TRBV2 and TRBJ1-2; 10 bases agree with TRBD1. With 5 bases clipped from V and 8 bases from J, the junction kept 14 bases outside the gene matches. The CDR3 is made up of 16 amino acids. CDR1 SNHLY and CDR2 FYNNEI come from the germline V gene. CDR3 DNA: TGTGCCAGCAGTAGTCCCGGGACAGGGGCCACGTGGGGCTACACCTTC. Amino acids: CASSSPGTGATWGYTF.

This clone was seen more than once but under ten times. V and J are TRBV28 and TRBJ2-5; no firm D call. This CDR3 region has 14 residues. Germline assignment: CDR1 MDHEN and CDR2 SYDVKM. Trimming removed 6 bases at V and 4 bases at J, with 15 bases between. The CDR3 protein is CASSRRLGLETQYF. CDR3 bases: TGTGCCAGCAGCAGAAGGTTAGGGTTAGAGACCCAGTACTTC.

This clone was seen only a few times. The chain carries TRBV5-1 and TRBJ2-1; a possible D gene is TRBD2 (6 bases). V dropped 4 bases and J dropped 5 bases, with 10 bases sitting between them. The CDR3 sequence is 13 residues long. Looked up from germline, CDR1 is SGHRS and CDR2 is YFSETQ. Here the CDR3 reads CASSKDYHNEQFF. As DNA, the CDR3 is TGCGCCAGCAGCAAGGACTATCACAATGAGCAGTTCTTC.